This T cell receptor (beta chain) was identified during a study of cytomegalovirus exposure and HLA in healthy donors. The CDR3 has 16 residues. Trimming cost V 2 bases and J 6 bases; bases outside gene matches: 8. The V gene's germline CDR1 is SGHAT and CDR2 FQNNGV. As to this clone: Its target is unknown.

In the PCR, 60 Vbeta and 13 Jbeta primers were used. TCRdb keeps only in-frame clones here, not all; method: immunoSEQ multiplex PCR. The sample has approximately 250,000 clones; about 88% are singletons. Broader study findings: In vitro testing confirmed a few CMV-associated chains as specific for CMV antigens. As a later analysis showed, several of the most significant clusters appeared to be linked to common viral pathogens.

The origin of this receptor is a girl aged 2 to 9 in good health and CMV-seronegative. Specimen: PBMCs. The rearrangement uses TRBV11-2 and TRBJ1-1, with 11 bases fitting TRBD1. CDR3 residues: CASSLSDRGLLAEAFF. The CDR3 nucleotides read TGTGCCAGCAGCTTATCGGACAGGGGGCTCTTGGCTGAAGCTTTCTTT.